This T cell receptor (beta chain) is from a study of cytomegalovirus exposure and HLA in healthy donors. Comments on this clone: What it recognizes is unknown.

PCR amplification relied on 60 Vbeta primers (plus 13 Jbeta primers). TCRdb's copy holds only in-frame clones and misses some; the assay was immunoSEQ multiplex PCR. Among 130,000 to 150,000 clones listed, roughly 62% were seen once. The CDR3 totals 17 residues. Trimming took 1 base from V and 2 from J, leaving 16 bases between them. Germline V gene data show CDR1 as LGHNA and CDR2 as YNFKEQ. Points from the study as a whole: Likely technical artifact: a cluster of highly shared sequence variants. Later analysis showed TCR association rates varying by HLA locus, highest for DRB1 and lowest for HLA-C.

Sequencing input: PBMCs. The chain recombines TRBV4-2 with TRBJ2-3; tentative D call: TRBD1 (6 bases). The receptor comes from a man between 60 and 70 years old in good health and CMV-seronegative. DNA for the CDR3: TGTGCCAGCAGCCAAGGGGCCAGGGGCCTTGTCACAGATACGCAGTATTTT. It translates to CASSQGARGLVTDTQYF.